The clone carrying this T cell receptor (beta chain) was seen a handful of times. The data derive from a study of blood T cell repertoires in COVID-19. Study summary: COVID-19 samples collected from the United States, Italy and Spain covered acute and convalescent phases. T cells, B-cell-depleted T cells, or PBMCs supplied cDNA or gDNA.

This CDR3 comprises 14 residues. CDR1 GTSNPN and CDR2 SVGIG come from the germline V gene (reference sequence). The V and J ends lost 4 bases and 0 bases, in that order; junction bases with no gene match: 2. Sequencing used immunoSEQ multiplex PCR; TCRdb keeps in-frame clones, though not all of them. The sample gives some 120,000 clones, roughly 88% of which show up once; approximately 8% is in the top ten. The sample was peripheral blood. The sequence was obtained from a man in his fifties with acute or convalescent COVID-19. The chain links TRBV30 to TRBJ2-7, with TRBD2 matching over 11 bases. The CDR3 bases are TGTGCCTGGACTAGCGGGAGGCGCTCCTACGAGCAGTACTTC. Its protein is CAWTSGRRSYEQYF. Supplemented by reference TRBV30 and TRBJ2-7, the full variable domain reads SQTIHQWPATLVQPVGSPLSLECTVEGTSNPNLYWYRQAAGRGLQLLFYSVGIGQISSEVPQNLSASRPQDRQFILSSKKLLLSDSGFYLCAWTSGRRSYEQYFGPGTRLTVT.